One T cell receptor (beta chain) is described in this entry. Its specificity is unknown. This specimen belongs to a study of T cell responses to AZD1222 COVID-19 vaccine. Notes on the study in general: Only a handful of people who got AZD1222 tested seropositive at baseline. Increases in Spike-specific TCR breadth and depth were seen after two AZD1222 doses. Dominant at 160-218 and 743-854, vaccine-associated CD4 TCRs also spanned spike. Possibly, clonal diversity was underestimated; donors were largely white British and included more females.

Germline V CDR1 and CDR2: SNHLY, FYNNEI. This CDR3 contains 13 residues. With 6 bases removed from V and 4 bases from J, the gap between germline ends came to 13 bases. Libraries were prepared by immunoSEQ multiplex PCR; TCRdb keeps only in-frame clonotypes and omits some of them. The repertoire consists of about 26,000 clones, with over 75% occurring once and the leading ten covering 2.5% to 3%. V usage is TRBV2 and J usage is TRBJ2-7; D may be TRBD2 (7 bases). Material: peripheral blood, obtained 28 days after the second AZD1222 dose. The origin of this receptor is an adult who received the AZD1222 COVID-19 vaccine. CDR3 in amino acids: CASRRGPVYEQYF. CDR3 bases: TGTGCCAGCAGGCGGGGGCCGGTATACGAGCAGTACTTC.